The rows below give T cell receptor beta chains drawn from one sample of a study of blood T cell repertoires in COVID-19. Assay used: immunoSEQ multiplex PCR; TCRdb lists only in-frame clones, some missing. Of 150,000 to 200,000 clones listed, approximately 91% are singletons. Sequencing was done on a sample of peripheral blood. The receptors were sampled from a man between 18 and 35 years old with COVID-19, enrolled during active disease. Both conserved end residues are part of each CDR3. A D gene is named only where the DNA matches it firmly. The size of a clone is reported for some rows only, either as once, few or many, or as a class for expanded clones.

size | J | D | V | CDR3 | DNA
- | TRBJ2-1 | TRBD2 | TRBV11-2 | CASSLGRASGSTYNEQFF | TGTGCCAGCAGCTTAGGGCGGGCTAGCGGGAGCACCTACAATGAGCAGTTCTTC
once | TRBJ1-4 | - | TRBV27 | CASSLWQGQNEKLFF | TGTGCCAGCAGTTTATGGCAGGGGCAGAATGAAAAACTGTTTTTT
few | TRBJ1-1 | TRBD1 | TRBV7-9 | CASSPRDRVNTEAFF | TGTGCCAGCAGCCCCAGGGACAGGGTGAACACTGAAGCTTTCTTT
- | TRBJ2-1 | - | TRBV10-3 | CAISGDSVGEQFF | TGTGCCATCAGTGGGGACTCGGTCGGTGAGCAGTTCTTC
- | TRBJ2-5 | TRBD2 | TRBV15 | CATVGGIDFGTQYF | TGTGCCACCGTCGGGGGGATCGATTTCGGTACCCAGTACTTC
- | TRBJ1-5 | TRBD1 | TRBV19 | CASSIRPVGTDSNQPQHF | TGTGCCAGTAGTATTCGCCCCGTTGGGACAGATAGCAATCAGCCCCAGCATTTT
- | TRBJ2-1 | - | TRBV29-1 | CSVVSWEEDNEQFF | TGCAGCGTTGTATCGTGGGAGGAGGACAATGAGCAGTTCTTC
- | TRBJ2-1 | - | TRBV19 | CASSIGVGGISSEQFF | TGTGCCAGTAGTATAGGGGTGGGCGGGATCTCGTCGGAGCAGTTCTTC
- | TRBJ1-4 | TRBD1 | TRBV7-8 | CASSLPLTGSNEKLFF | TGTGCCAGCAGCTTGCCTCTGACAGGGTCTAATGAAAAACTGTTTTTT
few | TRBJ1-6 | - | TRBV21-1 | CASSKDGREDSPLHF | TGTGCCAGCAGCAAAGATGGCCGGGAGGATTCACCCCTCCACTTT
- | TRBJ2-5 | - | TRBV11-3 | CASSLGGAQTQYF | TGTGCCAGCAGCTTGGGGGGGGCTCAGACCCAGTACTTC
- | TRBJ2-3 | - | TRBV30 | CAWSVRSRANTQYF | TGTGCCTGGAGTGTACGATCGCGGGCCAATACGCAGTATTTT
- | TRBJ2-7 | - | TRBV7-9 | CASSPGRGSSYEQYF | TGTGCCAGCAGCCCAGGACGGGGGTCCTCTTACGAGCAGTACTTC
- | TRBJ1-4 | - | TRBV4-1 | CASSQTGTNEKLLF | TGCGCCAGCAGCCAAACAGGGACTAATGAAAAACTGCTTTTT
- | TRBJ1-4 | TRBD1 | TRBV11-2 | CASSIDRGLNEKLLF | TGTGCCAGCAGCATTGACAGGGGACTTAATGAAAAACTGCTTTTT
- | TRBJ1-2 | - | TRBV7-9 | CASSALGAGWHPGYTF | TGTGCCAGCAGCGCCTTAGGGGCAGGGTGGCATCCGGGCTACACCTTC
- | TRBJ1-2 | - | TRBV6-5 | CASSYSGGNSLGGYTF | TGTGCCAGCAGTTACTCGGGGGGGAATAGTCTGGGAGGCTACACCTTC
- | TRBJ2-1 | TRBD2 | TRBV4-3 | CASSQATSGRENEQFF | TGCGCCAGCAGCCAGGCTACTAGCGGGAGGGAGAATGAGCAGTTCTTC
- | TRBJ2-1 | TRBD2 | TRBV19 | CASKVVAGAVYNEQFF | TGTGCCAGTAAGGTTGTCGCGGGAGCCGTCTACAATGAGCAGTTCTTC
once | TRBJ2-1 | - | TRBV5-8 | CASSFTGREQFF | TGTGCCAGCAGCTTTACAGGGCGTGAGCAGTTCTTC
- | TRBJ2-1 | TRBD2 | TRBV7-7 | CASSLGAGDGLNEQFF | TGTGCCAGCAGCTTAGGGGCGGGAGATGGCCTAAATGAGCAGTTCTTC
- | TRBJ2-3 | TRBD2 | TRBV2 | CASSVVGGITDTQYF | TGTGCCAGCAGTGTGGTGGGGGGGATCACAGATACGCAGTATTTT
- | TRBJ1-2 | - | TRBV6-5 | CASSPLDSNGYTF | TGTGCCAGCAGTCCCCTGGACAGTAATGGCTACACCTTC
few | TRBJ2-1 | TRBD2 | TRBV30 | CACGLAGYNEQFF | TGTGCCTGTGGACTAGCGGGTTACAATGAGCAGTTCTTC
once | TRBJ1-5 | - | TRBV3-1/TRBV3-2 | CASSHQGLNQPQHF | TGTGCCAGCAGCCATCAGGGCCTCAATCAGCCCCAGCATTTT
- | TRBJ1-3 | - | TRBV6-5 | CASSSGTTGNTIYF | TGTGCCAGCAGTTCAGGGACTACTGGAAACACCATATATTTT
- | TRBJ2-7 | TRBD1 | TRBV7-9 | CASSFGTGGSYEQYF | TGTGCCAGCAGCTTTGGGACAGGGGGTTCCTACGAGCAGTACTTC
- | TRBJ1-1 | - | TRBV29-1 | CSVEANTEAFF | TGCAGCGTTGAGGCCAACACTGAAGCTTTCTTT
- | TRBJ1-1 | - | TRBV9 | CASSTRTDLNTEAFF | TGTGCCAGCAGCACCCGGACAGATCTGAACACTGAAGCTTTCTTT
- | TRBJ1-1 | TRBD1 | TRBV29-1 | CSVSTGQSEAFF | TGCAGCGTTTCGACGGGACAGTCTGAAGCTTTCTTT
- | TRBJ2-2 | - | TRBV5-1 | CASSLAQGAGELFF | TGCGCCAGCAGCTTGGCTCAGGGTGCCGGGGAGCTGTTTTTT
once | TRBJ2-1 | TRBD2 | TRBV13 | CASSLGGVSGSRQFF | TGTGCCAGCAGCTTAGGAGGGGTTAGCGGGAGTAGGCAGTTCTTC
- | TRBJ2-1 | - | TRBV5-8 | CASSLLGAQGKQFF | TGTGCCAGCAGCTTGTTGGGAGCCCAGGGGAAGCAGTTCTTC
- | TRBJ1-2 | - | TRBV24-1 | CATSDPKLGSYGYTF | TGTGCCACCAGTGACCCGAAGCTGGGGAGCTATGGCTACACCTTC
- | TRBJ1-5 | - | TRBV6-2/TRBV6-3 | CASSLQGNSNQPQHF | TGTGCCAGCAGCCTTCAGGGAAATAGCAATCAGCCCCAGCATTTT
- | TRBJ2-5 | - | TRBV25-1 | CASGTLGSTSFGETQYF | TGTGCCAGCGGTACCTTGGGGTCGACTAGTTTCGGGGAGACCCAGTACTTC
- | TRBJ1-3 | TRBD1 | TRBV30 | CAWQEGAGSGNTIYF | TGTGCCTGGCAGGAGGGGGCAGGATCTGGAAACACCATATATTTT
- | TRBJ2-1 | - | TRBV7-3 | CASSPRPRGARGEQFF | TGTGCCAGCAGCCCTCGACCCCGGGGAGCGCGAGGTGAGCAGTTCTTC
once | TRBJ1-5 | - | TRBV27 | CASSLRLRQPQHF | TGTGCCAGCAGTCTCCGCCTCAGGCAGCCCCAGCATTTT
- | TRBJ2-2 | - | TRBV6-2/TRBV6-3 | CASSGSSGELFF | TGTGCCAGCAGCGGCAGTTCCGGGGAGCTGTTTTTT
few | TRBJ2-7 | TRBD2 | TRBV6-2/TRBV6-3 | CASSYSGLAGVNEQYF | TGTGCCAGCAGTTACTCGGGACTAGCGGGCGTGAACGAGCAGTACTTC
- | TRBJ2-1 | - | TRBV13 | CASSLVRSDEQFF | TGTGCCAGCAGCTTAGTCCGGTCCGATGAGCAGTTCTTC
- | TRBJ2-7 | - | TRBV27 | CASSYRADLSYEQYF | TGTGCCAGCAGCTACAGGGCAGATCTCTCCTACGAGCAGTACTTC
few | TRBJ1-1 | - | TRBV3-1/TRBV3-2 | CASSQDLREKWAFF | TGTGCCAGCAGCCAGGATCTGAGGGAAAAGTGGGCTTTCTTT
- | TRBJ2-7 | - | TRBV28 | CASSFPGTEGHEQYF | TGTGCCAGCAGTTTCCCCGGGACGGAGGGGCACGAGCAGTACTTC
- | TRBJ2-2 | TRBD1 | TRBV27 | CATRTGDTGELFF | TGTGCCACCCGGACAGGAGACACCGGGGAGCTGTTTTTT
- | TRBJ2-7 | - | TRBV5-1 | CASTMTSPGNEQYF | TGCGCCAGCACCATGACCTCCCCAGGAAACGAGCAGTACTTC
- | TRBJ1-2 | - | TRBV12-3/TRBV12-4 | CASSLDPSRGYTF | TGTGCCAGCAGTTTAGATCCATCGCGTGGCTACACCTTC
- | TRBJ1-1 | - | TRBV27 | CASSFVPSDTLEAFF | TGTGCCAGCAGTTTTGTCCCCTCGGACACCCTTGAAGCTTTCTTT
- | TRBJ1-2 | TRBD1 | TRBV7-2 | CASSFRTGANYGYTF | TGTGCCAGCAGCTTCCGGACAGGAGCTAACTATGGCTACACCTTC
- | TRBJ1-2 | - | TRBV6-6 | CASSLGQDPGYGYTF | TGTGCCAGCAGTTTAGGACAAGATCCTGGCTATGGCTACACCTTC